This T cell receptor (beta chain) was profiled in a study of blood T cell repertoires in COVID-19. Participants, roughly 18 to 90 years old, spanned around 25 US areas. In the source study's methods: Estimation of nucleated cell counts relied on the amplification of reference gene primers. Profiled with immunoSEQ multiplex PCR; TCRdb holds only in-frame clones, not every one. V and J calls plus clone size are reproduced from that table; the DNA served to infer D and trimming. In the table there are about 200,000 clones, 75% to 85% of which are singletons. The germline CDR1 and CDR2 sequences are SQVTM and ANQGSEA. There are 13 residues in the CDR3. Trimming stripped 7 bases from V and 4 bases from J, with 14 bases between. This clone was detected only once.

Sequencing was performed on PBMCs or T cells enriched from blood (not recorded which). The gene calls are TRBV29-1 and TRBJ2-1; D gene ambiguous. This clonotype was obtained from a man aged 35 to 55 who had recovered from COVID-19. The CDR3 loop reads CSARQVPYNEQFF. CDR3 sequence (DNA): TGCAGCGCGCGGCAGGTGCCTTACAATGAGCAGTTCTTC.